This is a list of T cell receptor beta chains from one sample in a study of cytomegalovirus exposure and HLA in healthy donors. The repertoire was sequenced with immunoSEQ multiplex PCR; TCRdb's copy has only in-frame clones and lacks some. The table has about 240,000 clones, around 84% seen once; the top ten hold 0.24%. Source material: PBMCs. These TCRs come from a girl aged 2-10 years in good health and CMV-seronegative. The CDR3 runs from the conserved cysteine through the conserved F or W. A D gene is named only where the DNA matches it firmly. The listing skips clone size in some rows; elsewhere it reads once, few, many or a size class.

v_call	clone_size	j_call	cdr3_length	d_call	cdr3_nt	cdr3_aa
TRBV19	NA	TRBJ2-7	13	TRBD1	TGTGCCAGTAGTCGGGACAGGGGATACGAGCAGTACTTC	CASSRDRGYEQYF
TRBV14	NA	TRBJ2-3	12	NA	TGTGCCAGCAGCCTCGCCCCTAGTACGCAGTATTTT	CASSLAPSTQYF
TRBV5-4	NA	TRBJ2-2	15	NA	TGTGCCAGCAGCTTGATTCTAGCAGGAACCGGGGAGCTGTTTTTT	CASSLILAGTGELFF
TRBV19	NA	TRBJ1-6	12	NA	TGTGCCAGTAGGTACAGAGATTCACCCCTCCACTTT	CASRYRDSPLHF
TRBV6-5	few	TRBJ1-5	14	TRBD1	TGTGCCAGCCGAGGACAGGGGAGCAATCAGCCCCAGCATTTT	CASRGQGSNQPQHF
TRBV5-4	few	TRBJ1-4	13	NA	TGTGCCAGCAGCTCCACAGCCAATGAAAAACTGTTTTTT	CASSSTANEKLFF
TRBV7-9	NA	TRBJ2-7	16	NA	TGTGCCAGCAGCTTAGTGGGGGCCAACCTGGTATACGAGCAGTACTTC	CASSLVGANLVYEQYF
TRBV6-5	NA	TRBJ2-1	14	TRBD1	TGTGCCAGCAGGCGGGACAGGGGTTACAATGAGCAGTTCTTC	CASRRDRGYNEQFF
TRBV7-9	NA	TRBJ1-5	13	NA	TGTGCCAGCAGCTTACATAGCAATCAGCCCCAGCATTTT	CASSLHSNQPQHF
TRBV28	NA	TRBJ1-1	15	NA	TGTGCCAGCCGAGTCTATCGCGTAAGGAACACTGAAGCTTTCTTT	CASRVYRVRNTEAFF
TRBV6-1	NA	TRBJ1-2	15	NA	TGTGCCAGCAGCGATACTGGACAGCCCCCTGGGGGCTACACCTTC	CASSDTGQPPGGYTF
TRBV5-1	NA	TRBJ2-5	15	TRBD2	TGCGCCAGCAGCTTGGGGACTAGCCTCCCTGAGACCCAGTACTTC	CASSLGTSLPETQYF
TRBV6-5	NA	TRBJ2-2	13	TRBD1	TGTGCCAGCAGTTCACAGGGGCACGGGGAGCTGTTTTTT	CASSSQGHGELFF
TRBV12-5	once	TRBJ2-1	15	TRBD1	TGTGCTAGTGGGTCCGGGACAGGGCCGAGGAATGAGCAGTTCTTC	CASGSGTGPRNEQFF
TRBV10-3	NA	TRBJ2-3	12	NA	TGTGCCATCAGGGGAGCTCAAGATACGCAGTATTTT	CAIRGAQDTQYF
TRBV6-5	NA	TRBJ2-7	13	TRBD2	TGTGCCAGCAGTCCAGGACTAGCAGTCGAGCAGTACTTC	CASSPGLAVEQYF
TRBV27	NA	TRBJ1-3	16	NA	TGTGCCAGCAGTTTAACGGGTAGACCGTCTGGAAACACCATATATTTT	CASSLTGRPSGNTIYF
TRBV9	NA	TRBJ1-1	15	TRBD1	TGTGCCAGCAGCGTAGAGGGACAGGGGTGGGGTGAAGCTTTCTTT	CASSVEGQGWGEAFF
TRBV4-1	NA	TRBJ1-5	14	TRBD1	TGCGCCAGCAGCCAAGACCGGGGACAGAGGACCCAGCATTTT	CASSQDRGQRTQHF
TRBV18	NA	TRBJ2-7	16	TRBD1	TGTGCCAGCTCCCGACGGACAGGCCAGAACGCCTACGAGCAGTACTTC	CASSRRTGQNAYEQYF
TRBV10-2	NA	TRBJ2-7	16	TRBD2	TGCGCCAGCAGTGGGACTGGCGGGGGGCATCTCTACGAGCAGTACTTC	CASSGTGGGHLYEQYF
TRBV5-6	NA	TRBJ1-2	15	TRBD1	TGTGCCAGCAGCCGGCCCGGGACAGGGTCGTCGAGCTACACCTTC	CASSRPGTGSSSYTF
TRBV6-4	NA	TRBJ1-1	13	TRBD1	TGTGCCAGCAGAAGACAGGGGAACACTGAAGCTTTCTTT	CASRRQGNTEAFF
TRBV5-1	few	TRBJ1-3	15	TRBD1	TGCGCCAGCAGCTTGGGTGGGACAGGTGGAAACACCATATATTTT	CASSLGGTGGNTIYF
TRBV5-1	NA	TRBJ2-7	15	TRBD1	TGCGCCAGCAGCCCACGACAGGGCATTAGGTACGAGCAGTACTTC	CASSPRQGIRYEQYF
TRBV9	NA	TRBJ2-7	14	TRBD2	TGTGCCAGCAGCCGGCAAGCGGGGACCTACGAGCAGTACTTC	CASSRQAGTYEQYF
TRBV2	few	TRBJ1-2	13	TRBD1	TGTGCCAGCAGTGAAGGAGCGGGACAGGGGAACACCTTC	CASSEGAGQGNTF
TRBV4-1	NA	TRBJ2-5	12	NA	TGCGCCAGCAAGGGGGTTCAAGAGACCCAGTACTTC	CASKGVQETQYF
TRBV27	NA	TRBJ2-1	14	NA	TGTGCCAGCACTACGGTAGCCGCCTACAATGAGCAGTTCTTC	CASTTVAAYNEQFF
TRBV5-1	NA	TRBJ2-3	16	TRBD2	TGCGCCAGCAGCCCCGGGGCTAGCGGGGGCACAGATACGCAGTATTTT	CASSPGASGGTDTQYF
TRBV15	once	TRBJ1-1	15	NA	TGTGCCACCAGCGTCTACCTTGCTTTGAACACTGAAGCTTTCTTT	CATSVYLALNTEAFF
TRBV19	NA	TRBJ2-7	14	TRBD1	TGTGCCAGTAGTGGAGACAGGGGAGTGGGCGAGCAGTACTTC	CASSGDRGVGEQYF
TRBV30	NA	TRBJ2-1	15	NA	TGTGCCTGGAGTGTGTCCATGAGCTCCTACAATGAGCAGTTCTTC	CAWSVSMSSYNEQFF
TRBV19	NA	TRBJ1-4	16	NA	TGTGCCAGTAGTACCCTCCGGGGGGACTTTAATGAAAAACTGTTTTTT	CASSTLRGDFNEKLFF
TRBV14	few	TRBJ1-2	15	NA	TGTGCCAGCAGCCAAGATCCCCACAGTTTCGATGGCTACACCTTC	CASSQDPHSFDGYTF
TRBV5-4	NA	TRBJ1-1	17	NA	TGTGCCAGCAGCTCTTACCTCGGGGGGCTAACGGGCACTGAAGCTTTCTTT	CASSSYLGGLTGTEAFF